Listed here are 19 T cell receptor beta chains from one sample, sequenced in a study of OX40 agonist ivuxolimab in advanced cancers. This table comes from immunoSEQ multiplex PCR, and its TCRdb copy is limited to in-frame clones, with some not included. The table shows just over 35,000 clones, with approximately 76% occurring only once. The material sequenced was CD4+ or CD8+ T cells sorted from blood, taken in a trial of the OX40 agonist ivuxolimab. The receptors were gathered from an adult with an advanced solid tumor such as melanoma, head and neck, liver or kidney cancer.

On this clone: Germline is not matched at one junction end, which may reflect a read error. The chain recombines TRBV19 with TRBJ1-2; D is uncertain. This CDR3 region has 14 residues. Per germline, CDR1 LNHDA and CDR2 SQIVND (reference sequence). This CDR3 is CASSRAEGNYGYTF. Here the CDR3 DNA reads TGTGCCAGCAGTAGGGCGGAGGGTAACTATGGCTACACCTTC.

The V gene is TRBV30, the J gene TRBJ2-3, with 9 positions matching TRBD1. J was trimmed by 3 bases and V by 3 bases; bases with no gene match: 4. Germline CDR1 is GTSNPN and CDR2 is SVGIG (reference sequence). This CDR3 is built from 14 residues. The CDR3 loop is CAWRTGGRTDTQYF. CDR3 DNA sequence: TGTGCCTGGAGGACAGGGGGAAGGACAGATACGCAGTATTTT.

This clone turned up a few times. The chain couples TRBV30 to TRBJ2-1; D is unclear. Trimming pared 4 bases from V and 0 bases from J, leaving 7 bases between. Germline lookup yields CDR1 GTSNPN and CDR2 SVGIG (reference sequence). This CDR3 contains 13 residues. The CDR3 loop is CAWIGFSYNEQFF. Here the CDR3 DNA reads TGTGCCTGGATAGGGTTCTCCTACAATGAGCAGTTCTTC.

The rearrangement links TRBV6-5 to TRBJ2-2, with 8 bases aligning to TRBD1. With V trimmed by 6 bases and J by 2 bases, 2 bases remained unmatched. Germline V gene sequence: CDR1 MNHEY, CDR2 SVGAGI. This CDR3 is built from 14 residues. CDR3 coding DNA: TGTGCCAGCAGCGGACAGGGTAACACCGGGGAGCTGTTTTTT. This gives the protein CASSGQGNTGELFF.

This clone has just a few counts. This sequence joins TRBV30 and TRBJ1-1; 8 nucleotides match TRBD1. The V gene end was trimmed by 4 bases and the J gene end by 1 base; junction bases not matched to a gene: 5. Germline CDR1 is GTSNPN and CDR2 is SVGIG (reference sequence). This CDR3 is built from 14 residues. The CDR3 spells CAWTDRGKNTEAFF. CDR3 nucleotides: TGTGCCTGGACCGACAGGGGAAAGAACACTGAAGCTTTCTTT.

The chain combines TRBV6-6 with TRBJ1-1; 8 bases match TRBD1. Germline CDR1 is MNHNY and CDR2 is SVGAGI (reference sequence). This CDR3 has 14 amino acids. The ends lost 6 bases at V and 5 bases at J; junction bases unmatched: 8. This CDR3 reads CASRRETGETEAFF. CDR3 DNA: TGTGCCAGCAGGCGCGAGACAGGGGAGACTGAAGCTTTCTTT.

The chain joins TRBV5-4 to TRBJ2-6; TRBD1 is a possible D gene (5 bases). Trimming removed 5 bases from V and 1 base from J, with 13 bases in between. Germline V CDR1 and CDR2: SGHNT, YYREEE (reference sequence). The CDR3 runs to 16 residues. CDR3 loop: CASRAREGSGANVLTF. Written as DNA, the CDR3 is TGTGCCAGCAGAGCCAGGGAAGGTTCTGGGGCCAACGTCCTGACTTTC.

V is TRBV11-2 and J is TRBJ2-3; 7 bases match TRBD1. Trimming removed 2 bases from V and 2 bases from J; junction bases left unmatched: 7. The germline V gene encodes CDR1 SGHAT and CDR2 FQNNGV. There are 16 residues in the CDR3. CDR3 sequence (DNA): TGTGCCAGCAGCTTACGGTGGGACAGATACACAGATACGCAGTATTTT. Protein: CASSLRWDRYTDTQYF.

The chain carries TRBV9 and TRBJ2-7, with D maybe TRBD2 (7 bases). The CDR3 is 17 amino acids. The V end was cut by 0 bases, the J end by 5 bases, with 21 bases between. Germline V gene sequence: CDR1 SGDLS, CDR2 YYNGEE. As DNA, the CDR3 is TGTGCCAGCAGCGTAGAGGGGGGAGGGTACCCGAATAACGAGCAGTACTTC. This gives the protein CASSVEGGGYPNNEQYF.

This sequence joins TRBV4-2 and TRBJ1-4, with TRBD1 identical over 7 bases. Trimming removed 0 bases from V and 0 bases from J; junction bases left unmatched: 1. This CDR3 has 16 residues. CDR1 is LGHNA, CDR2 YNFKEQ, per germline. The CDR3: CASSQDDRATNEKLFF. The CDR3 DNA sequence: TGTGCCAGCAGCCAAGATGACAGGGCAACTAATGAAAAACTGTTTTTT.

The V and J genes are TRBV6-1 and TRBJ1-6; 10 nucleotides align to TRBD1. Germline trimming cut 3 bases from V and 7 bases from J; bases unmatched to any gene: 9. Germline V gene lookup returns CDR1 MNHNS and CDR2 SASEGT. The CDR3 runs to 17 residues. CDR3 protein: CASSDKGPGQGNSPLHF. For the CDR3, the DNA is TGTGCCAGCAGTGATAAGGGACCGGGACAGGGGAATTCACCCCTCCACTTT.

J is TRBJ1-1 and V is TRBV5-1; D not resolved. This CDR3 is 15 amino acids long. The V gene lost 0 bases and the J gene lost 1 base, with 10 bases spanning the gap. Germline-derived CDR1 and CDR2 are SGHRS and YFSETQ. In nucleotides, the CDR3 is TGCGCCAGCAGCTTGGAGGCAACGCCGAACACTGAAGCTTTCTTT. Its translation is CASSLEATPNTEAFF.

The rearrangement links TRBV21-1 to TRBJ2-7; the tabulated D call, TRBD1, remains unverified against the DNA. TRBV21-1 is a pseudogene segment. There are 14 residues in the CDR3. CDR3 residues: CASSKVGQGDEQYV. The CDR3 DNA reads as TGTGCCAGCAGCAAAGTAGGACAGGGAGATGAGCAGTACGTC.

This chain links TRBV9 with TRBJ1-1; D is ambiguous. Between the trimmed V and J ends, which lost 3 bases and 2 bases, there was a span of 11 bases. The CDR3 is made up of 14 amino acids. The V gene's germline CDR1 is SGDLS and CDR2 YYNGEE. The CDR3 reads CASSAQHHNTEAFF. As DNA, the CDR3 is TGTGCCAGCAGCGCACAACACCATAACACTGAAGCTTTCTTT.

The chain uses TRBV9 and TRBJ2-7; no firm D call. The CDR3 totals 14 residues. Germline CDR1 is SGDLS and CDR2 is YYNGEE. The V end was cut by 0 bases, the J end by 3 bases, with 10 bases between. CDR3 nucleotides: TGTGCCAGCAGCGTAGATGGGGATATCTACGAGCAGTACTTC. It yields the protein CASSVDGDIYEQYF.

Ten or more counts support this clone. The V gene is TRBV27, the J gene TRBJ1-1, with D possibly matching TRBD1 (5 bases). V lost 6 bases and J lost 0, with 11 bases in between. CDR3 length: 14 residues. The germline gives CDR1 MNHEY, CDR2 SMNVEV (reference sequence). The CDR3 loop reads CASRPGGVNTEAFF. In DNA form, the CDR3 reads TGTGCCAGCAGACCGGGGGGGGTGAACACTGAAGCTTTCTTT.

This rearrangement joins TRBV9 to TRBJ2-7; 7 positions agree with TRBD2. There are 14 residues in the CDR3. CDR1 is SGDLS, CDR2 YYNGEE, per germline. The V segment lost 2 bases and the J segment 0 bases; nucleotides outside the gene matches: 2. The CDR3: CASSVGRASYEQYF. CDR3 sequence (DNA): TGTGCCAGCAGCGTTGGGAGGGCCTCCTACGAGCAGTACTTC.

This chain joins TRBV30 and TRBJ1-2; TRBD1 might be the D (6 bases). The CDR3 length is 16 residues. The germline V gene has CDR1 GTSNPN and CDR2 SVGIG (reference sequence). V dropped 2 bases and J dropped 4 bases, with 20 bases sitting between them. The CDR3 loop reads CAWSSGGHLVPYGYTF. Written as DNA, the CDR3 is TGTGCCTGGAGTTCCGGGGGACACCTGGTTCCCTATGGCTACACCTTC.

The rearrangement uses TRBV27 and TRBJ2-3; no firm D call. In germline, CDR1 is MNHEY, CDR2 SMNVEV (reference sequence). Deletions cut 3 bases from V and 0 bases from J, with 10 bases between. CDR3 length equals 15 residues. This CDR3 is CASSLGGSSTDTQYF. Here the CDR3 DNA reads TGTGCCAGCAGTTTGGGCGGTTCTAGCACAGATACGCAGTATTTT.